Listed below are T cell receptor beta chains from one sample, sequenced in a study of identical twins. TCRdb redid the calling of the 5' RACE reads with MiXCR, one entry per CDR3 protein. The table records hundreds of thousands of distinct CDR3 sequences, 20% to 25% of them present only once. In addition, the sample was reused for a study of T cells expressing NK-cell markers.

Sequencing was carried out using CD4+ T cells sorted from blood. These receptors were obtained from a woman under 30 in good health. Both conserved end residues are part of each CDR3. The D gene is left open where the match is weak. Only some rows state a clone size, as once, few, many or a class for expanded clones.

clone_size: few
j_call: TRBJ2-2
d_call: .
v_call: TRBV3-1
cdr3_nt: TGTGCCAGCAGCCAAGGATACACCGGGGAGCTGTTTTTT
cdr3_aa: CASSQGYTGELFF

clone_size: .
j_call: TRBJ2-5
d_call: TRBD1
v_call: TRBV20-1
cdr3_nt: TGCAGTGCTACTGGACAGGGGGCGCTGGAGGAGACCCAGTACTTC
cdr3_aa: CSATGQGALEETQYF

clone_size: .
j_call: TRBJ2-3
d_call: TRBD2
v_call: TRBV20-1
cdr3_nt: TGCAGTGCTAGCCGGGGCCTAGCGGCCACAGATACGCAGTATTTT
cdr3_aa: CSASRGLAATDTQYF

clone_size: .
j_call: TRBJ1-5
d_call: .
v_call: TRBV3-1
cdr3_nt: TGTGCCAGCAGCCATAGTCCTGCGGGCAATCAGCCCCAGCATTTT
cdr3_aa: CASSHSPAGNQPQHF

clone_size: .
j_call: TRBJ1-6
d_call: TRBD1
v_call: TRBV20-1
cdr3_nt: TGCAGTGCTAGTGGGGGGACAGGCAGCTCCTATAATTCACCCCTCCACTTT
cdr3_aa: CSASGGTGSSYNSPLHF

clone_size: many
j_call: TRBJ2-7
d_call: TRBD2
v_call: TRBV11-1
cdr3_nt: TGTGCCAGCAGCGCCGGGACTAGCGGGAGGCGGGTGTCCTACGAGCAGTACTTC
cdr3_aa: CASSAGTSGRRVSYEQYF

clone_size: few
j_call: TRBJ2-3
d_call: TRBD1
v_call: TRBV20-1
cdr3_nt: TGCAGTGCCCTGGGACAGGGGGCCACAGATACGCAGTATTTT
cdr3_aa: CSALGQGATDTQYF

clone_size: .
j_call: TRBJ2-7
d_call: .
v_call: TRBV29-1
cdr3_nt: TGCAGCGTTGGGACAGACTACGAGCAGTACTTC
cdr3_aa: CSVGTDYEQYF

clone_size: many
j_call: TRBJ1-3
d_call: .
v_call: TRBV5-1
cdr3_nt: TGCGCCAGCAGCCCCGAATCTGGAAACACCATATATTTT
cdr3_aa: CASSPESGNTIYF

clone_size: .
j_call: TRBJ2-6
d_call: .
v_call: TRBV3-1
cdr3_nt: TGTGCCAGCAGCCAAGAAGACAGACCCAACGTCCTGACTTTC
cdr3_aa: CASSQEDRPNVLTF

clone_size: .
j_call: TRBJ1-2
d_call: .
v_call: TRBV5-6
cdr3_nt: TGTGCCAGCAGTTTATCAAGAGATGGCTACACCTTC
cdr3_aa: CASSLSRDGYTF

clone_size: many
j_call: TRBJ1-1
d_call: .
v_call: TRBV3-1
cdr3_nt: TGTGCCAGCAGCCAATTTAAGATTTCGAACACTGAAGCTTTCTTT
cdr3_aa: CASSQFKISNTEAFF

clone_size: .
j_call: TRBJ1-6
d_call: .
v_call: TRBV3-1
cdr3_nt: TGTGCCAGCAGCCTCCGTGGGGGGGTCTATAATTCACCCCTCCACTTT
cdr3_aa: CASSLRGGVYNSPLHF

clone_size: many
j_call: TRBJ2-7
d_call: TRBD2
v_call: TRBV10-3
cdr3_nt: TGTGCCATCAGTCGGAGCGGGAGGGCCAGGAACGAGCAGTACTTC
cdr3_aa: CAISRSGRARNEQYF

clone_size: .
j_call: TRBJ1-5
d_call: .
v_call: TRBV5-5
cdr3_nt: TGTGCCAGCAGCTTATGGGGGGATGGCAATCAGCCCCAGCATTTT
cdr3_aa: CASSLWGDGNQPQHF

clone_size: .
j_call: TRBJ2-2
d_call: TRBD1
v_call: TRBV20-1
cdr3_nt: TGCAGTGCTTTGACAGGGGCGAACACCGGGGAGCTGTTTTTT
cdr3_aa: CSALTGANTGELFF

clone_size: .
j_call: TRBJ1-1
d_call: .
v_call: TRBV20-1
cdr3_nt: TGCAGTGCTAGAGGTCCGGGGATGAGTCTGGGCACTGAAGCTTTCTTT
cdr3_aa: CSARGPGMSLGTEAFF

clone_size: few
j_call: TRBJ1-2
d_call: .
v_call: TRBV12-3/TRBV12-4
cdr3_nt: TGTGCCAGCAGCCCATCGCTAAGGGGGAATAATGGCTACACCTTC
cdr3_aa: CASSPSLRGNNGYTF

clone_size: .
j_call: TRBJ2-3
d_call: TRBD2
v_call: TRBV20-1
cdr3_nt: TGCAGTGCTAGAGGGACTAGGCGAGCAGATACGCAGTATTTT
cdr3_aa: CSARGTRRADTQYF

clone_size: few
j_call: TRBJ2-5
d_call: TRBD2
v_call: TRBV3-1
cdr3_nt: TGTGCCAGCAGCCTCCAGCGGGGGGGTGGAGAGACCCAGTACTTC
cdr3_aa: CASSLQRGGGETQYF

clone_size: few
j_call: TRBJ2-1
d_call: TRBD2
v_call: TRBV7-2
cdr3_nt: TGTGCCAGCAGCCATGGACTAGCGAACTACAATGAGCAGTTCTTC
cdr3_aa: CASSHGLANYNEQFF

clone_size: .
j_call: TRBJ2-3
d_call: TRBD1
v_call: TRBV12-3/TRBV12-4
cdr3_nt: TGTGCCAGCAGCCACAGGGGGTGGGGCACAGATACGCAGTATTTT
cdr3_aa: CASSHRGWGTDTQYF

clone_size: .
j_call: TRBJ1-1
d_call: .
v_call: TRBV5-1
cdr3_nt: TGCGCCAGCAGCTTGGGTTGGTCCGAGAACACTGAAGCTTTCTTT
cdr3_aa: CASSLGWSENTEAFF

clone_size: few
j_call: TRBJ2-5
d_call: .
v_call: TRBV5-1
cdr3_nt: TGCGCCAGCAGCTTGAGTCCCAGAAACATTGAAGAGACCCAGTACTTC
cdr3_aa: CASSLSPRNIEETQYF

clone_size: .
j_call: TRBJ2-7
d_call: TRBD2
v_call: TRBV2
cdr3_nt: TGTGCCAGCAGGAAACTAGCGGGGGCTTACGAGCAGTACTTC
cdr3_aa: CASRKLAGAYEQYF

clone_size: .
j_call: TRBJ2-3
d_call: .
v_call: TRBV6-1
cdr3_nt: TGTGCCAGCAAACGGGCTAGCAGTGCCGATACGCAGTATTTT
cdr3_aa: CASKRASSADTQYF

clone_size: few
j_call: TRBJ2-5
d_call: .
v_call: TRBV20-1
cdr3_nt: TGCAGTGCTAGAGATCTGATGCGGGCTAGCCAAGAGACCCAGTACTTC
cdr3_aa: CSARDLMRASQETQYF

clone_size: many
j_call: TRBJ1-6
d_call: .
v_call: TRBV6-1
cdr3_nt: TGTGCCAGCAGTGAGGGGGATGGGACAAATTCACCCCTCCACTTT
cdr3_aa: CASSEGDGTNSPLHF

clone_size: few
j_call: TRBJ1-5
d_call: .
v_call: TRBV6-2/TRBV6-3
cdr3_nt: TGTGCCAGCAGATGGAATAGCAATCAGCCCCAGCATTTT
cdr3_aa: CASRWNSNQPQHF

clone_size: few
j_call: TRBJ2-7
d_call: .
v_call: TRBV11-2
cdr3_nt: TGTGCCAGCAGCGACGCCCAGGGGTGGGCCTACGAGCAGTACTTC
cdr3_aa: CASSDAQGWAYEQYF

clone_size: .
j_call: TRBJ2-1
d_call: TRBD2
v_call: TRBV20-1
cdr3_nt: TGCAGTGCTAGAGATCAAGGCGGGGGGAGGTCCTACAATGAGCAGTTCTTC
cdr3_aa: CSARDQGGGRSYNEQFF

clone_size: few
j_call: TRBJ1-1
d_call: .
v_call: TRBV7-9
cdr3_nt: TGTGCCAGCAGCTTGGAGAATGGACTGTCTGAAGCTTTCTTT
cdr3_aa: CASSLENGLSEAFF